The 23 T cell receptor beta chains given below trace back to one sample, sequenced in a study of Tregs in tolerant kidney transplant recipients (dated by TCRdb to about 2019). The receptor library was made with the immunoSEQ multiplex PCR assay. Drawn from immuneACCESS, this table holds only the in-frame rearrangements with V and J called that TCRdb kept. Clones are partly lost; checked studies trace under half to an unresolved V gene and leave the rest unexplained. The sample table holds over 85,000 clones, of which more than 85% were seen once. The ten largest clones capture 0.46% of the sample. The meaning of the sample's time point label: blood sample drawn before combined kidney and bone marrow transplant. This specimen consisted of CD4+ T cells from blood, obtained before the transplant. The receptors originated from a human donor who received a combined kidney and bone marrow transplant.

The chain employs TRBV4-2 and TRBJ1-3; D is unclear. Germline V CDR1 and CDR2: LGHNA, YNFKEQ. The CDR3 spans 14 residues. The V and J ends lost 8 bases and 0 bases respectively, with 11 bases between them. The CDR3 loop reads CASGQRFSGNTIYF. In nucleotides, the CDR3 is TGTGCCAGCGGTCAGAGGTTCTCTGGAAACACCATATATTTT.

V and J are TRBV4-1 and TRBJ1-1; no clear D gene. This CDR3 is built from 17 residues. Trimming shortened V by 0 bases and J by 1 base, and 15 bases separated the two germline ends. Germline V gene sequence: CDR1 MGHRA, CDR2 YSYEKL. In nucleotides, the CDR3 is TGCGCCAGCAGCCAAGAAGTATCCGGGAGGCGGAACACTGAAGCTTTCTTT. Translated: CASSQEVSGRRNTEAFF.

This chain connects TRBV19 to TRBJ2-7; 7 positions match TRBD1. Unmatched junction bases numbered 10, after V lost 3 bases and J lost 5 bases. The length of the CDR3 is 15 residues. Per germline, CDR1 LNHDA and CDR2 SQIVND (reference sequence). The CDR3 bases are TGTGCCAGTAGTATCCCCGGACAGGCCCTGAACGAGCAGTACTTC. Amino acids: CASSIPGQALNEQYF.

This clone showed up just once. The chain recombines TRBV18 with TRBJ1-1; D call uncertain. The germline gives CDR1 KGHSH, CDR2 LQKENI. V lost 2 bases to trimming and J lost 1 base, with 5 bases between them. This CDR3 is 13 amino acids long. The CDR3 sequence is CASSPVRNTEAFF. In DNA, the CDR3 is TGTGCCAGCTCACCAGTGAGGAACACTGAAGCTTTCTTT.

This sequence joins TRBV7-2 and TRBJ2-3; possibly TRBD1 for D (6 bases). V shed 3 bases and J shed 2 bases, with 15 bases lying between them. CDR3 size: 16 residues. Germline V gene data show CDR1 as SGHTA and CDR2 as FQGNSA. Here the CDR3 DNA reads TGTGCCAGCAGCTTTGGGGGCCCCGACCCCACAGATACGCAGTATTTT. This codes for CASSFGGPDPTDTQYF. The variable domain in full, with the rest retrieved from reference TRBV7-2 and TRBJ2-3, is GAGVSQSPSNKVTEKGKDVELRCDPISGHTALYWYRQSLGQGLEFLIYFQGNSAPDKSGLPSDRFSAERTGGSVSTLTIQRTQQEDSAVYLCASSFGGPDPTDTQYFGPGTRLTVL.

The V and J genes are TRBV7-2 and TRBJ2-7; D is unresolved. The germline gives CDR1 SGHTA, CDR2 FQGNSA. Trimming pared 5 bases from V and 3 bases from J, leaving 14 bases between. CDR3 length equals 14 residues. The CDR3 DNA reads as TGTGCCAGCAGCCCACTCTCGAACTACTACGAGCAGTACTTC. Translating gives CASSPLSNYYEQYF.

The rearrangement links TRBV7-2 to TRBJ1-2; D is unresolved. The CDR3 extends over 15 amino acids. Germline values: CDR1 SGHTA, CDR2 FQGNSA. Trimming removed 1 base from V and 10 bases from J, with 19 bases in between. CDR3 protein: CASSLGFLSPADYTF. The CDR3 coding sequence is TGTGCCAGCAGCTTAGGGTTCCTGTCCCCGGCGGACTACACCTTC.

The chain employs TRBV7-9 and TRBJ2-3; TRBD2 is a possible D gene (5 bases). Looked up from germline, CDR1 is SEHNR and CDR2 is FQNEAQ (reference sequence). Between the trimmed V and J ends, which lost 3 bases and 2 bases, there was a span of 12 bases. The CDR3 extends over 15 amino acids. The CDR3 protein is CASSLSLAATDTQYF. CDR3 sequence (DNA): TGTGCCAGCAGCTTGTCTCTAGCAGCCACAGATACGCAGTATTTT.

There are a few counts of this clone. The chain combines TRBV7-6 with TRBJ1-3, with 9 bases identical to TRBD1. V was clipped by 4 bases and J by 7 bases; unmatched bases: 11. The CDR3 has 16 residues. From germline, CDR1 is SGHVS and CDR2 FNYEAQ. The CDR3 protein is CASSSEYRGPRNTIYF. CDR3 coding DNA: TGTGCCAGCAGCTCAGAATACAGGGGGCCCAGGAACACCATATATTTT.

The genes are TRBV2 and TRBJ2-2; D is uncertain. V shed 8 bases and J shed 7 bases, with 11 bases lying between them. CDR1 and CDR2 (germline): SNHLY, FYNNEI. This CDR3 spans 12 amino acids. CDR3 DNA: TGTGCCAGCGGTGGTTCGGGCGGGGAGCTGTTTTTT. It codes for CASGGSGGELFF.

V gene TRBV29-1 combines with J gene TRBJ2-7, with D tentatively TRBD1 (5 bases). The V end was cut by 6 bases, the J end by 3 bases, with 6 bases between. Germline loops: CDR1 SQVTM, CDR2 ANQGSEA. This CDR3 region has 10 residues. This chain's CDR3 is CSVRDYEQYF. The CDR3 region has the DNA TGCAGCGTCAGGGACTACGAGCAGTACTTC.

The genes are TRBV7-2 and TRBJ1-2, with 10 bases fitting TRBD1. Trimming at V came to 0 bases and at J to 8 bases, leaving 9 bases not matched to a gene. Per germline, CDR1 SGHTA and CDR2 FQGNSA. CDR3 size: 16 residues. The chain's CDR3 is CASSLAGAGTGVGYTF. In DNA form, the CDR3 reads TGTGCCAGCAGCTTAGCCGGGGCCGGGACAGGGGTAGGCTACACCTTC.

This chain links TRBV29-1 with TRBJ1-1; 8 bases are shared with TRBD1. The germline gives CDR1 SQVTM, CDR2 ANQGSEA. V shed 4 bases, J shed 6 bases, and the junction held 10 bases outside the gene matches. The length of the CDR3 is 14 residues. CDR3 in DNA: TGCAGCGTTGCCGACAGGGGATCGGCTCCTGAAGCTTTCTTT. Its translation: CSVADRGSAPEAFF.

V and J are TRBV7-2 and TRBJ1-2; 8 nucleotides line up with TRBD1. J lost 11 bases, V lost 5 bases, and 13 bases had no gene match. This CDR3 contains 14 residues. Germline V gives CDR1 SGHTA, CDR2 FQGNSA. The CDR3 spells CASSPLGQGQLYTF. As DNA, the CDR3 is TGTGCCAGCAGCCCCTTAGGACAGGGCCAATTGTACACCTTC.

The chain employs TRBV28 and TRBJ2-2, with 7 bases matching TRBD1. Germline CDR1 reads MDHEN; CDR2 reads SYDVKM. Unmatched junction bases numbered 12, after V lost 7 bases and J lost 7 bases. This CDR3 spans 15 amino acids. In nucleotides, the CDR3 is TGTGCCAGCACCTCTACAGGGGCGTCAGGCGGGGAGCTGTTTTTT. This gives the protein CASTSTGASGGELFF.

V gene TRBV13 combines with J gene TRBJ1-1; the match to TRBD1 covers 10 bases. The CDR3 is 14 residues long. Germline V gene sequence: CDR1 PRHDT, CDR2 FYEKMQ (reference sequence). The J segment lost 4 bases and the V segment lost 3 bases, leaving 2 bases of the junction unmatched. CDR3 coding DNA: TGTGCCAGCAGCTTGGGACAGGGGTCCACTGAAGCTTTCTTT. Protein: CASSLGQGSTEAFF.

This chain connects TRBV4-1 to TRBJ2-7; maybe TRBD2 (5 bases). Germline lookup yields CDR1 MGHRA and CDR2 YSYEKL. The germline V and J ends were trimmed by 1 base and 5 bases, with 18 bases remaining between them. The CDR3 loop spans 16 amino acids. For the CDR3, the DNA is TGCGCCAGCAGCCAAGGAGCATTGAGTGAGAGGGACGAGCAGTACTTC. Protein product: CASSQGALSERDEQYF.

CDR3 amino acids: CASSRPGTGYEQYF. The CDR3 DNA reads TGTGCCAGTAGTAGACCCGGGACAGGCTACGAGCAGTACTTC. This rearrangement joins TRBV19 to TRBJ2-5; 8 bases line up with TRBD1. The J call may not be correct, given that the DNA end is closer to TRBJ2-7. CDR1 and CDR2 from the germline V gene are LNHDA and SQIVND (reference sequence). The CDR3 has 14 residues.

V gene TRBV2 combines with J gene TRBJ2-7, with 13 bases fitting TRBD2. This CDR3 is built from 17 residues. Germline CDR1 is SNHLY and CDR2 is FYNNEI. The J segment lost 2 bases and the V segment lost 7 bases, leaving 11 bases of the junction unmatched. The DNA of the CDR3 is TGTGCCAGCACCCATGGACTAGCGGGAGAATCAGCCTACGAGCAGTACTTC. Translated, it gives CASTHGLAGESAYEQYF. The full variable domain, rest sourced from reference TRBV2 and TRBJ2-7, is EPEVTQTPSHQVTQMGQEVILRCVPISNHLYFYWYRQILGQKVEFLVSFYNNEISEKSEIFDDQFSVERPDGSNFTLKIRSTKLEDSAMYFCASTHGLAGESAYEQYFGPGTRLTVT.

The V call is TRBV19, the J call TRBJ1-2, with 7 positions matching TRBD1. The CDR3 extends over 14 amino acids. CDR1 and CDR2 from the germline V gene are LNHDA and SQIVND (reference sequence). The trim removed 6 bases at V and 6 bases at J, leaving 10 bases unmatched. The CDR3 sequence is CASRVGVGGHGYTF. DNA for the CDR3: TGTGCCAGTAGGGTTGGGGTAGGGGGCCATGGCTACACCTTC.

The chain combines TRBV2 with TRBJ2-1; D not resolved. In germline, CDR1 is SNHLY, CDR2 FYNNEI. The V end was cut by 4 bases, the J end by 7 bases, with 5 bases between. The CDR3 is 11 residues long. The CDR3 nucleotides read TGTGCCAGCAGTGTTCGGAATGAGCAGTTCTTC. This encodes CASSVRNEQFF.

V gene TRBV30 combines with J gene TRBJ2-3; 13 positions agree with TRBD2. Trimming removed 2 bases from V and 5 bases from J; junction bases left unmatched: 4. Germline loops: CDR1 GTSNPN, CDR2 SVGIG (reference sequence). The CDR3 loop spans 15 amino acids. CDR3 sequence (DNA): TGTGCCTGGAGTTTAAGACTAGCGGGGGGAGATACGCAGTATTTT. Translated: CAWSLRLAGGDTQYF. The variable domain in full, completed from reference TRBV30 and TRBJ2-3, reads SQTIHQWPATLVQPVGSPLSLECTVEGTSNPNLYWYRQAAGRGLQLLFYSVGIGQISSEVPQNLSASRPQDRQFILSSKKLLLSDSGFYLCAWSLRLAGGDTQYFGPGTRLTVL.

V gene TRBV27 combines with J gene TRBJ1-4; D remains unclear. CDR1 MNHEY and CDR2 SMNVEV come from the germline V gene (reference sequence). The CDR3 extends over 15 amino acids. The V end was cut by 1 base, the J end by 0 bases, with 6 bases between. CDR3 sequence (DNA): TGTGCCAGCAGTTTATTATTTGCAACTAATGAAAAACTGTTTTTT. Translating gives CASSLLFATNEKLFF.